This TCR beta chain was identified during a study of OX40 agonist ivuxolimab in advanced cancers. Broadly, across the study: Ivuxolimab was an agonistic, fully human IgG2 monoclonal antibody directed against OX40 (CD134), a costimulatory receptor. Intravenous ivuxolimab was administered to patients every 2 weeks at six dose levels: 0.01, 0.1, 0.3, 1.5, 3 and 10 mg/kg. Of the roughly 51 patients in dose escalation, about 20 had hepatocellular carcinoma, roughly 15 had melanoma, 9 had renal cell carcinoma and 9 had head and neck cancer. A male proportion of under 85% and a mean age of approximately 58 years, ranging from 23 to 79, were recorded for the dose-escalation cohort. Patients were allowed to have had prior anti-PD-1, anti-PD-L1 or anti-CTLA-4 therapy, and around two fifths of the dose-escalation patients had been treated with checkpoint inhibitors. Partial responses were achieved by three dose-escalation patients, of whom one had hepatocellular carcinoma and two had cutaneous melanoma. The purpose of peripheral TCRbeta sequencing was to test whether ivuxolimab changed TCR sequence diversity and led to clonal T-cell expansion. The paper covers the monotherapy dose-escalation part of the phase I ivuxolimab trial, which included N of about 50 patients. Results the study describes overall, beyond this receptor: Low levels of normalized T-cell clonal expansion were also seen in some patients who did not respond. At doses of 0.1 to 3.0 mg/kg, clonal expansion of both CD4+ and CD8+ T cells in blood was seen between baseline and week 6. After ivuxolimab, CD8+ T cells had more expanded clones than CD4+ T cells on average. Partial responders in the 0.1-3.0 mg/kg groups had among the lowest normalized peripheral clonal expansion, especially among CD8+ T cells. The antigen specificity of the clonally expanded peripheral T cells was not determined.

Concerning this clone: It lacks a known antigen. The record has no base qualities; no much larger clone is one base away.

Patients with a history of autoimmune disease or receiving systemic immunosuppression were excluded from the trial. Peripheral blood for TCR sequencing was collected from all dose cohorts at baseline, on cycle 4 day 1, and on cycle 7 day 1. The samples were taken from a phase I, first-in-human, multicenter, open-label dose-escalation trial of ivuxolimab. Adults with locally advanced or metastatic head and neck squamous cell, hepatocellular, melanoma or renal cell carcinoma were enrolled in the trial. CD4+ and CD8+ T cells were sorted separately from peripheral blood before TCR sequencing. To sequence the TCRbeta CDR3 region, genomic DNA was isolated from the sorted cells. The immunoSEQ Assay was used for sequencing of TCRbeta CDR3 regions. TCRdb holds this immuneACCESS table with in-frame rearrangements only. Some clones are missing; in checked studies, unresolved V genes explain under half, and the rest has no known cause. This sample gives roughly 64,000 clones in total; approximately 78% of them show up just once. The ten most abundant clones make up approximately 5.2% of the sample.

From the cysteine up to the phenylalanine, the CDR3 has a length of 13 residues. The CDR3 DNA has 39 bases and is translated from base 1. V sheds 5 bases and J sheds 7 bases, leaving 15 bases between their ends. From the germline V gene (reference sequence), CDR1 is MNHEY and CDR2 is SMNVEV. This TCR was recovered from an adult with an advanced solid tumor such as melanoma, head and neck, liver or kidney cancer. The sample consisted of CD4+ or CD8+ T cells sorted from blood, taken in a trial of the OX40 agonist ivuxolimab. The receptor chain draws on TRBV27 and TRBJ2-7; too little of a D gene remains to name it. The nucleotides read TGTGCCAGCAGTACCCCCACGGTGCCGGAGCAGTACTTC. Translation gives CASSTPTVPEQYF.